The clone carrying this T cell receptor (beta chain) was recorded many times. The CDR3 runs to 13 residues. The germline CDR1 and CDR2 sequences are DFQATT and SNEGSKA (reference sequence). V was pared by 3 bases and J by 6 bases, with 15 bases between. It was with unique molecular identifiers that the TCRbeta library was prepared. MiXCR, applied by TCRdb to the PCR reads, yields one record per CDR3 protein. The table lists 240,000 or so distinct CDR3 sequences, about 12% of them singletons, with 2% to 3% in the top ten. This sample was included in a study of T-cell reconstitution after alpha-beta-depleted transplantation in children.

The chain uses TRBV20-1 and TRBJ2-7, with D tentatively TRBD1 or TRBD2 (5 bases each). The source of this sequence is a human donor who donated a stem cell graft to a child with acute lymphoblastic leukemia. This material consisted of PBMCs from the stem cell graft donor, taken from the stem cell graft. The CDR3, as DNA: TGCAGTGCTAGCCCTATTGGGGGTCGCGAGCAGTACTTC. Its translation is CSASPIGGREQYF.